The 23 T cell receptor beta chains in this list originate from one sample, sequenced in a study of blood T cell repertoires in COVID-19. TCRdb keeps only in-frame clones here, not all; method: immunoSEQ multiplex PCR. The sample consists of fewer than 200,000 clones, roughly 82% of them appearing once. The sample taken for sequencing was peripheral blood. These receptor sequences come from a woman in her sixties or seventies with COVID-19, enrolled during active disease.

The chain couples TRBV5-5 to TRBJ2-3; no clear D gene. CDR1 and CDR2 from the germline V gene are SGHKS and YYEKEE (reference sequence). Trimming stripped 5 bases from V and 8 bases from J, with 12 bases between. The length of the CDR3 is 12 residues. The CDR3 DNA follows: TGTGCCAGCAGTTCAGGCTTGGGTACGCAGTATTTT. Translating it yields CASSSGLGTQYF. Full variable domain (missing parts from reference TRBV5-5 and TRBJ2-3): DAGVTQSPTHLIKTRGQQVTLRCSPISGHKSVSWYQQVLGQGPQFIFQYYEKEERGRGNFPDRFSARQFPNYSSELNVNALLLGDSALYLCASSSGLGTQYFGPGTRLTVL.

The CDR3 spells CASSREAGLAGNEQFF. CDR3 DNA: TGTGCCAGCAGCCGAGAGGCCGGACTAGCGGGCAATGAGCAGTTCTTC. V and J are TRBV7-8 and TRBJ2-1; TRBD2 agrees at 11 bases. The germline V gene has CDR1 SGHVS and CDR2 FQNEAQ. Trimming removed 5 bases from V and 6 bases from J; junction bases left unmatched: 9. The CDR3 is 16 amino acids. The full variable domain, rest sourced from reference TRBV7-8 and TRBJ2-1, is GAGVSQSPRYKVAKRGQDVALRCDPISGHVSLFWYQQALGQGPEFLTYFQNEAQLDKSGLPSDRFFAERPEGSVSTLKIQRTQQEDSAVYLCASSREAGLAGNEQFFGPGTRLTVL.

The chain couples TRBV19 to TRBJ1-1; 8 bases agree with TRBD1. The CDR3 extends over 14 amino acids. Trimming at V came to 7 bases and at J to 4 bases, leaving 8 bases not matched to a gene. Germline-derived CDR1 and CDR2 are LNHDA and SQIVND (reference sequence). CDR3 protein: CASNADRDGTEAFF. For the CDR3, the DNA is TGTGCCAGTAACGCGGACAGGGATGGCACTGAAGCTTTCTTT.

In its sample, this clone was seen a few times. This chain uses TRBV12-3 or TRBV12-4 with TRBJ1-4; D is unresolved. Deletions cut 6 bases from V and 6 bases from J, with 8 bases between. The CDR3 totals 12 residues. CDR3 sequence (DNA): TGTGCCAGCAGGGCCCTGGATGAAAAACTGTTTTTT. This encodes CASRALDEKLFF.

The rearrangement links TRBV7-9 to TRBJ2-7; 9 bases match TRBD1. The germline gives CDR1 SEHNR, CDR2 FQNEAQ (reference sequence). The CDR3 length is 13 residues. V was pared by 4 bases and J by 5 bases, with 3 bases of the junction left unmatched. The CDR3 region is CASSWTGADEQYF. The CDR3 DNA follows: TGTGCCAGCAGCTGGACAGGGGCAGACGAGCAGTACTTC. Looking up the rest from reference TRBV7-9 and TRBJ2-7 gives the full variable domain: DTGVSQNPRHKITKRGQNVTFRCDPISEHNRLYWYRQTLGQGPEFLTYFQNEAQLEKSRLLSDRFSAERPKGSFSTLEIQRTEQGDSAMYLCASSWTGADEQYFGPGTRLTVT.

This chain joins TRBV19 and TRBJ2-3; 12 bases map to TRBD2. Germline V gene sequence: CDR1 LNHDA, CDR2 SQIVND (reference sequence). Trimming took 4 bases from V and 2 from J; bases not matched to a gene: 7. This CDR3 is 17 amino acids long. The CDR3 is CASSKLRTSGVTDTQYF. The CDR3 DNA sequence: TGTGCCAGTAGTAAGCTTCGGACTAGCGGGGTCACAGATACGCAGTATTTT.

Only a few counts were recorded for this clone. J is TRBJ2-7 and V is TRBV21-1; the D segment call TRBD2 is taken from the table without a DNA check. TRBV21-1 represents a pseudogene. The CDR3 loop spans 12 amino acids. For the CDR3, the DNA is TGTGCCAGCACTACGCAATTCTACGAGCAGTACTTC. Encoded protein: CASTTQFYEQYF.

The chain has TRBV24-1 and TRBJ2-5; TRBD2 might be the D (5 bases). The CDR3 totals 14 residues. V lost 1 base and J 1 base, leaving 6 bases between the germline ends. Germline assignment: CDR1 KGHDR and CDR2 SFDVKD. The CDR3: CATSDFRGQETQYF. The CDR3 nucleotides are TGTGCCACCAGTGATTTTCGGGGCCAAGAGACCCAGTACTTC.

The chain joins TRBV5-1 to TRBJ1-5; 8 nucleotides match TRBD1. The CDR3 covers 14 residues. V dropped 3 bases and J dropped 7; count of bases not matched to a gene: 6. Germline lookup yields CDR1 SGHRS and CDR2 YFSETQ. Here the CDR3 reads CASSSGQGEQPQHF. In DNA, the CDR3 is TGCGCCAGCAGCTCCGGACAGGGCGAACAGCCCCAGCATTTT.

This clone has only one observation. The chain employs TRBV18 and TRBJ2-2; 10 nucleotides agree with TRBD1. The length of the CDR3 is 18 residues. Germline V gene lookup returns CDR1 KGHSH and CDR2 LQKENI. The junction had 14 bases not matched to a gene; V was cut back by 3 bases and J by 7 bases. The CDR3 is CASSPRSSTGTGVGELFF. The CDR3 DNA sequence: TGTGCCAGCTCACCGCGATCCTCAACCGGGACAGGGGTCGGGGAGCTGTTTTTT.

V gene TRBV2 combines with J gene TRBJ1-2; TRBD1 is a possible D gene (6 bases). The CDR3 has 12 residues. V was clipped by 7 bases and J by 4 bases, with 10 bases between them. Germline lookup yields CDR1 SNHLY and CDR2 FYNNEI. The CDR3 reads CASIGTPYGYTF. The CDR3 nucleotides read TGTGCCAGCATCGGGACACCCTATGGCTACACCTTC.

The V call is TRBV23-1, the J call TRBJ2-1, with TRBD2 identical over 7 bases. TRBV23-1 is labeled an ORF, and its function is uncertain. This CDR3 spans 14 amino acids. The CDR3 DNA is TGCGCAGCCGATGGGAGGGTCTCCTACAATGAGCAGTTCTTC. Translation gives CAADGRVSYNEQFF.

The chain is built from TRBV20-1 and TRBJ2-5; no definite D call. The CDR3 has 11 amino acids. V lost 3 bases, J lost 2 bases, and 4 bases lay in between. Germline values: CDR1 DFQATT, CDR2 SNEGSKA (reference sequence). Here the CDR3 DNA reads TGCAGTGCTAGCGGGCAAGAGACCCAGTACTTC. It specifies CSASGQETQYF.

The chain carries TRBV28 and TRBJ1-2; no clear D. CDR3 length: 14 amino acids. Trimming left V 6 bases short and J 4 bases short, with 15 bases between. CDR1 and CDR2 from the germline V gene are MDHEN and SYDVKM. The CDR3 region has the DNA TGTGCCAGCAGCTCCCTCGGAGCGGCCTATGGCTACACCTTC. Translated, it gives CASSSLGAAYGYTF.

The CDR3 loop reads CASSLASGRGTDTQYF. Written as DNA, the CDR3 is TGCGCCAGCAGCTTGGCTAGCGGGAGGGGCACAGATACGCAGTATTTT. The J gene is TRBJ2-3, the V gene TRBV5-1; 12 bases fit TRBD2. This CDR3 has 16 amino acids. V trimming: 0 bases; J trimming: 1 base; junction bases outside the gene matches: 0. CDR1 SGHRS and CDR2 YFSETQ come from the germline V gene.

The chain joins TRBV20-1 to TRBJ2-5; unclear D gene. Germline V CDR1 and CDR2: DFQATT, SNEGSKA (reference sequence). The CDR3 covers 11 residues. CDR3 sequence (DNA): TGCAGCCCAGGCTCTGGGGAGACCCAGTACTTC. Translated: CSPGSGETQYF.

The chain couples TRBV2 to TRBJ1-2; D is unresolved. Germline V gene data show CDR1 as SNHLY and CDR2 as FYNNEI. The germline V and J ends were trimmed by 7 bases and 8 bases, with 20 bases remaining between them. This CDR3 is 14 amino acids long. CDR3 loop: CASTVGGFKFGYTF. The CDR3 nucleotides read TGTGCCAGCACCGTAGGCGGGTTTAAATTCGGCTACACCTTC.

The V call is TRBV6-6, the J call TRBJ1-5; D possibly corresponds to TRBD1 (6 bases). Germline V CDR1 and CDR2: MNHNY, SVGAGI (reference sequence). V was shortened by 7 bases and J by 2 bases, with 18 bases between the two germline ends. The CDR3 is 16 amino acids. In nucleotides, the CDR3 is TGTGCCAGCATCGACGGGGGGGGGCGAGGCAATCAGCCCCAGCATTTT. It is translated as CASIDGGGRGNQPQHF.

J is TRBJ2-1 and V is TRBV28; 8 bases match TRBD2. Losses at the gene ends were 6 bases for V and 8 bases for J; bases not matched to a gene: 12. This CDR3 contains 15 residues. In germline, CDR1 is MDHEN, CDR2 SYDVKM. The CDR3 nucleotides read TGTGCCAGCAGCCGTAGCCGGGGGGGCCGCGATGAGCAGTTCTTC. It is translated as CASSRSRGGRDEQFF.

The chain links TRBV28 to TRBJ1-1; 7 bases match TRBD1. The CDR3 runs 14 residues. The germline V gene encodes CDR1 MDHEN and CDR2 SYDVKM. The V and J ends lost 4 bases and 11 bases, in that order; junction bases with no gene match: 13. The CDR3 loop reads CASSYEDRARGAFF. Here the CDR3 DNA reads TGTGCCAGCAGTTACGAAGACAGGGCGCGAGGTGCTTTCTTT.

This clone was observed once. The J gene is TRBJ2-1, the V gene TRBV6-5, with D maybe TRBD2 (5 bases). Germline assignment: CDR1 MNHEY and CDR2 SVGAGI. The CDR3 spans 12 residues. V lost 6 bases, J lost 6 bases, and 9 bases lay in between. The CDR3 loop reads CASRLRVNEQFF. Written as DNA, the CDR3 is TGTGCCAGCAGGCTGAGGGTCAATGAGCAGTTCTTC.

The V call is TRBV28, the J call TRBJ1-6, with TRBD1 matching over 7 bases. Germline V gives CDR1 MDHEN, CDR2 SYDVKM. Trimming cost V 10 bases and J 7 bases; bases outside gene matches: 7. This CDR3 is 13 amino acids long. CDR3 in DNA: TGTGCCACTTGGGGGGACAGCAATTCACCCCTCCACTTT. It yields the protein CATWGDSNSPLHF.

The gene calls are TRBV6-6 and TRBJ1-6, with 7 bases matching TRBD1. This CDR3 comprises 14 residues. V was pared by 5 bases and J by 7 bases, with 5 bases of the junction left unmatched. From germline, CDR1 is MNHNY and CDR2 SVGAGI (reference sequence). CDR3 coding DNA: TGTGCCAGCAGTCGGGGCAGGGGGAATTCACCCCTCCACTTT. This gives the protein CASSRGRGNSPLHF.